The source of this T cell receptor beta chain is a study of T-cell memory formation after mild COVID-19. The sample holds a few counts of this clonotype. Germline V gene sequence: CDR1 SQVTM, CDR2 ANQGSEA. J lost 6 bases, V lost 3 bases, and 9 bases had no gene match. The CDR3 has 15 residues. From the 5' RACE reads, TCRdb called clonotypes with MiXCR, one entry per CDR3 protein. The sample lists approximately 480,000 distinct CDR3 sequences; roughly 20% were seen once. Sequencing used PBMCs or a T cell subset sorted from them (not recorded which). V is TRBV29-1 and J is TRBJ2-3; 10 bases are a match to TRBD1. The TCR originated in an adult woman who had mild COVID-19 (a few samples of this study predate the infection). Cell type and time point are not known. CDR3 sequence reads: CSVDPDRGQGDTQYF. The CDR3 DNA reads TGCAGCGTTGACCCCGACAGGGGGCAAGGGGATACGCAGTATTTT.